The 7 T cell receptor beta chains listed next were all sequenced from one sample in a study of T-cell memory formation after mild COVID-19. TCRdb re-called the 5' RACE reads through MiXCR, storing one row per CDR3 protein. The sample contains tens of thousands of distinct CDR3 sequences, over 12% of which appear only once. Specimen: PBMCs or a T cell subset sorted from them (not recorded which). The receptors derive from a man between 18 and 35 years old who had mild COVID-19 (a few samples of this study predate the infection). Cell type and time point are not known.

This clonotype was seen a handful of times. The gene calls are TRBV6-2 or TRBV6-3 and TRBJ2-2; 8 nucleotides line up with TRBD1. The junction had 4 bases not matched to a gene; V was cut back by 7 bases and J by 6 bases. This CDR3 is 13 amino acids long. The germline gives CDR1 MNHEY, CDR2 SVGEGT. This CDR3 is CASTIQGAGELFF. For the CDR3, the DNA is TGTGCCAGCACCATACAGGGGGCCGGGGAGCTGTTTTTT.

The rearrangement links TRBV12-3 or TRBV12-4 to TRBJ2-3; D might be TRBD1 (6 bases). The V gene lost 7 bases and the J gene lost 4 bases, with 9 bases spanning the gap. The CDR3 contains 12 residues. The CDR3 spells CASNREADTQYF. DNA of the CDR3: TGTGCCAGCAACAGGGAAGCAGATACGCAGTATTTT.

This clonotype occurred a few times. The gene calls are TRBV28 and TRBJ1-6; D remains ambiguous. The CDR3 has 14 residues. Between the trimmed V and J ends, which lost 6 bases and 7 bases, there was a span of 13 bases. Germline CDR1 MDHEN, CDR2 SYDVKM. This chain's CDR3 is CASSMTRNNSPLHF. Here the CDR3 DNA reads TGTGCCAGCAGCATGACTCGTAACAATTCACCCCTCCACTTT.

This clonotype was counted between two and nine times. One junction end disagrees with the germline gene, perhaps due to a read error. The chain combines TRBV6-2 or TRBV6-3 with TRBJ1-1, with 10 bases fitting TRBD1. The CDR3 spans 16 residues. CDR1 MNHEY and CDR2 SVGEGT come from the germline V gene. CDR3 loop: CASSYDPGTGDIEVFF. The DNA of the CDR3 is TGTGCCAGCAGTTACGATCCCGGGACAGGGGACATCGAAGTTTTCTTT.

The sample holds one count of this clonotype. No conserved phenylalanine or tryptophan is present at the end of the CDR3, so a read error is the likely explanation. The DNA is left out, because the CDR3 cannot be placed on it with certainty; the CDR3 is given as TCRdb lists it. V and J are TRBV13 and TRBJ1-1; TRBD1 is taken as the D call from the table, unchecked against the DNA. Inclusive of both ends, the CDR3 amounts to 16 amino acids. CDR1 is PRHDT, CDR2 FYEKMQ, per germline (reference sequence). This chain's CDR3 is CAMGPGLLCWALLCLL.

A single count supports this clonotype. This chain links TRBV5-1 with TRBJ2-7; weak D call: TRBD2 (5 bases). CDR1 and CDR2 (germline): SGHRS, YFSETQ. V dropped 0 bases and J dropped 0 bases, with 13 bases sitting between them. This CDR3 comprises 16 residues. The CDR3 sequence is CASSLVQRRFSYEQYF. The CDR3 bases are TGCGCCAGCAGCTTGGTGCAGCGGCGATTCTCCTACGAGCAGTACTTC.

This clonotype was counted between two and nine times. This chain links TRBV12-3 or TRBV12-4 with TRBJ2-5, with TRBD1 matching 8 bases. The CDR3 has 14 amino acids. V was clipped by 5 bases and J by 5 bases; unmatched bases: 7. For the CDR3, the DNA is TGTGCCAGCAGTCCGGGACAGGTCAAGGAGACCCAGTACTTC. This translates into CASSPGQVKETQYF.